This TCR beta chain stems from a study of T cell changes during pregnancy in multiple sclerosis (dated by TCRdb to the late 2010s). Regarding the research as a whole: The study examined how the T cell repertoire changed over the course of pregnancy in women with multiple sclerosis.

The library was produced with the immunoSEQ multiplex PCR assay. As stored in TCRdb, this immuneACCESS dataset retains in-frame rearrangements with V and J assigned. A fraction of the clones does not appear; measured against another copy, unresolved V genes explain less than half of the discrepancy, and the remainder lacks a known reason. The sample table records some 80,000 clones; approximately 95% of these occur just once. The leading ten clones occupy less than 0.15% of the sample. On this clone itself: Its binding antigen is unknown. No quality values exist for individual bases; no much larger clone is one base distant.

The CDR3 contains 18 residues, cysteine and phenylalanine counted. This entry keeps only the CDR3 DNA: 54 bases, framed from base 1. From a lookup of the germline V gene (reference sequence), CDR1 and CDR2 are MNHEY and SMNVEV. Trimming takes 2 bases off V and 2 bases off J; junction bases not matched to a gene: 4. The chain is assembled from TRBV27 and TRBJ2-1, and 15 junctional nucleotides match TRBD2. The sequence was obtained from a female donor with multiple sclerosis, enrolled in a pregnancy study. The source was CD4+ T cells from peripheral blood mononuclear cells, collected after pregnancy. The nucleotide sequence reads TGTGCCAGCAGTTTAAGGACTAGCGGGAGGGGCCCCTACAATGAGCAGTTCTTC. Its protein product is CASSLRTSGRGPYNEQFF.